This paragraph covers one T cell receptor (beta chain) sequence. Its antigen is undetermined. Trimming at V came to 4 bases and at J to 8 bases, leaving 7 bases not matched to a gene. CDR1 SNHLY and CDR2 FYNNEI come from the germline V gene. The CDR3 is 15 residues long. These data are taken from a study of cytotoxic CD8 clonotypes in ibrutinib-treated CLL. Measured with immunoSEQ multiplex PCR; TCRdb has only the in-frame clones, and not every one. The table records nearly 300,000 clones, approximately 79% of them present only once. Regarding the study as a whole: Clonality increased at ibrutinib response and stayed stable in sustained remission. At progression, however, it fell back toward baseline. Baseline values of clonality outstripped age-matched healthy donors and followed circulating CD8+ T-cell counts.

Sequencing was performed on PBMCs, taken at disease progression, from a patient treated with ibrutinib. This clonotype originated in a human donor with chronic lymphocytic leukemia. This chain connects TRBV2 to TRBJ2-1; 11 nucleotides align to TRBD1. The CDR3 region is CASSVARTGGHEQFF. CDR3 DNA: TGTGCCAGCAGTGTCGCCCGGACAGGGGGCCATGAGCAGTTCTTC.